These T cell receptor beta chains were read from a single sample in a study of blood T cell repertoires in COVID-19. TCRdb keeps only in-frame clones here, not all; method: immunoSEQ multiplex PCR. The sample has a few hundred thousand clones, around 90% seen once. Sequencing was done on a sample of PBMCs or T cells enriched from blood (not recorded which). The source is a woman aged 25 to 39 who had recovered from COVID-19. The CDR3 runs from the conserved cysteine through the conserved F or W. The size of a clone is reported for some rows only, either as once, few or many, or as a class for expanded clones.

v_gene	abundance	CDR3aa
TRBV18	.	CASSPNRGLGGYTF
TRBV30	once	CAWRDMLGTEAFF
TRBV7-9	.	CASSLGLAAGDTDTQYF
TRBV14	once	CASSPPGRYTEAFF
TRBV3-1/TRBV3-2	.	CASSQRPGQDSYGYTF
TRBV6-4	.	CATGLAGDETQYF
TRBV11-2	.	CASSLVAGGRSYNEQFF
TRBV6-6	.	CASKVRGEYGYTF
TRBV15	once	CATTDTASRSNSPLHF
TRBV29-1	once	CSVGGNRGQPQHF
TRBV6-2/TRBV6-3	.	CASSYGRGGGFNQPQHF
TRBV5-4	.	CASSQQGSGNTIYF
TRBV6-5	.	CASSLTLSTDTQYF
TRBV5-1	once	CASSLGHYSYEQYF
TRBV5-4	.	CASSPWTGDGYTF
TRBV30	.	CAWSPTGAASRQYF
TRBV3-1/TRBV3-2	.	CASSQDQNRAAPLHF
TRBV6-5	.	CATMTTNYGYTF
TRBV18	many	CASSPPGGLLEQYF
TRBV30	.	CAWSDYYNEQFF
TRBV4-3	.	CASSHVLDRATGELFF
TRBV7-3	.	CASSLMGTVSSYNEQFF
TRBV30	.	CAWQGQPRVF
TRBV20-1	.	CSASKGHMRLSGNTIYF
TRBV4-3	.	CASPKGVSYNEQFF
TRBV2	.	CASSVGRANTEAFF
TRBV30	.	CAWKEPSYNSPLHF
TRBV3-1/TRBV3-2	.	CASSQVVANYGYTF
TRBV18	once	CASSLDWTYNSPLHF
TRBV11-2	.	CASSLDRNTEAFF
TRBV6-5	.	CASSWPGRGGLVEQFF
TRBV6-1	.	CASSEVGEGARTEAFF
TRBV5-1	.	CASSTSTGQYEKLFF
TRBV19	once	CASSMTSGGAQETQYF
TRBV29-1	.	CSGGPLQETQYF
TRBV18	once	CASSPQGASSPLHF
TRBV6-1	once	CASSDDSVSGYTF
TRBV9	.	CASSVGGSTEAFF
TRBV4-2	.	CASSFVDSYGYTF
TRBV27	.	CASARGAVNNEQFF
TRBV19	.	CASSIEGRRSNEKLFF
TRBV16	.	CASSPAGDEKLFF
TRBV5-1	.	CASSLLAADTQYF
TRBV5-1	.	CASSWGDRGSSGNTIYF
TRBV19	once	CASSISQNTEAFF
TRBV11-3	.	CASSLGGATDTQYF
TRBV4-1	.	CASSQSSGQGNYGYTF
TRBV5-1	.	CASRGTHATNEKLFF
TRBV19	.	CATRVGDYGYTF
TRBV9	few	CASSQDPHSKGMHEQYF
TRBV27	.	CASSSGGATSYEQYF